What follows are 15 T cell receptor beta chains derived from one specimen sequenced in a study of cytomegalovirus exposure and HLA in healthy donors (dated by TCRdb to about 2017). Libraries were constructed by the immunoSEQ multiplex PCR assay. What TCRdb holds here is the immuneACCESS table cut down to in-frame rearrangements. Part of the clones is not present; checked against another copy, under half of the missing clones reflect an unresolved V gene, and the others are unexplained. For this sample the table gives a few hundred thousand clones, of which less than 90% were detected only once. The ten largest account for more than 10% of the sample. Specimen: PBMCs. These receptors were taken from a man younger than 35 in good health and CMV-seropositive.

This clone was observed a single time. V is TRBV29-1 and J is TRBJ1-1; D possibly corresponds to TRBD1 (6 bases). The CDR3 has 13 residues. Per germline, CDR1 SQVTM and CDR2 ANQGSEA. Trimming pared 4 bases from V and 0 bases from J, leaving 9 bases between. CDR3 sequence (DNA): TGCAGCGTTGTCAGGGGATTGAACACTGAAGCTTTCTTT. It specifies CSVVRGLNTEAFF.

The rearrangement links TRBV13 to TRBJ2-7; possible D gene TRBD2, 6 bases. Germline V lookup: CDR1 PRHDT, CDR2 FYEKMQ (reference sequence). CDR3 length: 15 amino acids. V was trimmed by 0 bases and J by 5 bases, leaving 14 bases between them. CDR3 bases: TGTGCCAGCAGCTTAGGGGCGGGAACCCCTAACGAGCAGTACTTC. Translated, it gives CASSLGAGTPNEQYF.

The rearrangement uses TRBV19 and TRBJ1-5; 9 nucleotides line up with TRBD1. This CDR3 contains 16 residues. CDR1 is LNHDA and CDR2 is SQIVND in the germline V gene (reference sequence). The trim removed 4 bases at V and 4 bases at J, leaving 8 bases unmatched. CDR3 in amino acids: CASSTTGTGWNQPQHF. DNA for the CDR3: TGTGCCAGTAGTACAACCGGGACAGGGTGGAATCAGCCCCAGCATTTT.

The chain joins TRBV5-6 to TRBJ2-3; D gene uncertain. CDR1 SGHDT and CDR2 YYEEEE come from the germline V gene. This CDR3 is 13 amino acids long. Deletions cut 5 bases from V and 5 bases from J, with 12 bases between. The CDR3 loop reads CASRRRLKDTQYF. The CDR3 DNA reads as TGTGCCAGCAGGAGGAGACTGAAAGATACGCAGTATTTT.

This clone was recorded once. The chain recombines TRBV13 with TRBJ1-5; 9 nucleotides align to TRBD1. V gave up 5 bases and J gave up 1 base; unmatched junction bases: 3. CDR1 is PRHDT and CDR2 is FYEKMQ in the germline V gene (reference sequence). The CDR3 consists of 15 residues. The CDR3 bases are TGTGCCAGCAGCCCAGGACAGGGGAGCAATCAGCCCCAGCATTTT. Protein sequence: CASSPGQGSNQPQHF. Combining the CDR3 with reference TRBV13 and TRBJ1-5 gives the whole variable domain AAGVIQSPRHLIKEKRETATLKCYPIPRHDTVYWYQQGPGQDPQFLISFYEKMQSDKGSIPDRFSAQQFSDYHSELNMSSLELGDSALYFCASSPGQGSNQPQHFGDGTRLSIL.

V is TRBV6-1 and J is TRBJ2-2, with D maybe TRBD1 (6 bases). The V end lost 8 bases, the J end lost 3 bases, and 13 bases lay between the germline ends. The CDR3 spans 14 residues. Looked up from germline, CDR1 is MNHNS and CDR2 is SASEGT. The CDR3 sequence: CASRPRQDTGELFF. As DNA, the CDR3 is TGTGCCAGCCGACCCCGACAGGACACCGGGGAGCTGTTTTTT.

The genes are TRBV11-3 and TRBJ1-1; no firm D call. This CDR3 spans 13 amino acids. Trimming removed 4 bases at V and 3 bases at J, with 9 bases between. Germline assignment: CDR1 SGHNT and CDR2 YENEEA. CDR3 sequence reads: CASSSRRDTEAFF. DNA of the CDR3: TGTGCCAGCAGCTCTAGACGTGACACTGAAGCTTTCTTT.

This clone was picked up one time. This CDR3 reads CASSPGWVGAATEAFF. The CDR3 nucleotides read TGTGCCAGCAGTCCCGGTTGGGTAGGGGCAGCCACCGAAGCTTTCTTT. The rearrangement links TRBV27 to TRBJ1-1, with D perhaps TRBD1 (5 bases). The CDR3 consists of 16 residues. Germline CDR1 and CDR2: MNHEY and SMNVEV (reference sequence). With 5 bases removed from V and 8 bases from J, the gap between germline ends came to 24 bases.

The chain carries TRBV13 and TRBJ2-3; maybe TRBD1 (5 bases). From germline, CDR1 is PRHDT and CDR2 FYEKMQ (reference sequence). The CDR3 is 14 amino acids. V was clipped by 3 bases and J by 2 bases, with 9 bases between them. The DNA of the CDR3 is TGTGCCAGCAGCTTGTCAGGGCTCACAGATACGCAGTATTTT. Its translation: CASSLSGLTDTQYF.

The rearrangement uses TRBV28 and TRBJ1-2, with D perhaps matching TRBD1 (5 bases). This CDR3 comprises 15 residues. Germline CDR1 reads MDHEN; CDR2 reads SYDVKM. Deletions cut 2 bases from V and 8 bases from J, with 18 bases between. Written as DNA, the CDR3 is TGTGCCAGCAGTTTAATAGAACAGGCCTTATGGGGCTACACCTTC. Its translation is CASSLIEQALWGYTF.

This chain uses TRBV27 with TRBJ2-7, with D tentatively TRBD1 (6 bases). The CDR3 runs 18 residues. V lost 0 bases, J lost 0 bases, and 18 bases lay in between. CDR1 and CDR2 from the germline V gene are MNHEY and SMNVEV (reference sequence). CDR3 DNA: TGTGCCAGCAGTTTATCTCCACCGTCCAGGGGCCCCTCCTACGAGCAGTACTTC. Its protein product is CASSLSPPSRGPSYEQYF.

V usage is TRBV6-1 and J usage is TRBJ2-5; a possible D gene is TRBD1 (6 bases). The CDR3 has 13 amino acids. Trimming removed 4 bases at V and 5 bases at J, with 11 bases between. Germline V gene data show CDR1 as MNHNS and CDR2 as SASEGT. CDR3 sequence: CASSAIQGETQYF. The CDR3 region has the DNA TGTGCCAGCAGTGCCATTCAGGGGGAGACCCAGTACTTC.

V and J are TRBV2 and TRBJ1-2, with a tentative D call TRBD1 (5 bases). The CDR3 runs to 15 residues. The germline V gene encodes CDR1 SNHLY and CDR2 FYNNEI. The V and J ends lost 2 bases and 3 bases respectively, with 13 bases between them. Here the CDR3 DNA reads TGTGCCAGCAGTGAAAGGGGCCCAGGGTACTATGGCTACACCTTC. It is translated as CASSERGPGYYGYTF.

The sample holds a few counts of this clone. The V and J genes are TRBV2 and TRBJ2-5; 8 bases are a match to TRBD2. The V gene end was trimmed by 3 bases and the J gene end by 3 bases; junction bases not matched to a gene: 6. Germline V gene lookup returns CDR1 SNHLY and CDR2 FYNNEI. CDR3 length: 15 residues. Written as DNA, the CDR3 is TGTGCCAGCAGTGAGGGTGGGACTAGGGAAGAGACCCAGTACTTC. This sequence encodes CASSEGGTREETQYF.

This chain joins TRBV10-1 and TRBJ2-5; D remains ambiguous. Trimming pared 2 bases from V and 4 bases from J, leaving 8 bases between. CDR3 length: 13 amino acids. In germline, CDR1 is WNHNN, CDR2 SYGVQD (reference sequence). This CDR3 reads CASSERIPETQYF. The DNA of the CDR3 is TGCGCCAGCAGTGAGAGAATCCCAGAGACCCAGTACTTC.